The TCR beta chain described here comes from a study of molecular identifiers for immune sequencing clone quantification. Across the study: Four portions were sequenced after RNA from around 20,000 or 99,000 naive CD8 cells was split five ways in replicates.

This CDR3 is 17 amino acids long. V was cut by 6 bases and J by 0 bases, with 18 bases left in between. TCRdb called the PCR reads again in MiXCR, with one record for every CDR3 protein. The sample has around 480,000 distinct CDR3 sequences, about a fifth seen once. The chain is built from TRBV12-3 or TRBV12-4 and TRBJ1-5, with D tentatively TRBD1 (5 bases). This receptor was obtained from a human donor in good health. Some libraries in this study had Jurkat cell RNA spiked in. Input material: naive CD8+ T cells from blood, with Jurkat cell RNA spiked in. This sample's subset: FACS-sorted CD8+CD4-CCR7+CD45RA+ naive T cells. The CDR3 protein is CASREGMDTYSNQPQHF. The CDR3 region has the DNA TGTGCCAGCAGGGAGGGCATGGACACCTATAGCAATCAGCCCCAGCATTTT.